In its sample, the clone carrying this TCR beta chain was seen a few times. Its target is unknown. 5'RACE template switching added a universal primer site and UMIs to TCR cDNA. TCRdb reanalysed the 5' RACE reads using MiXCR and keeps one entry per CDR3 protein. The table records hundreds of thousands of distinct CDR3 sequences, roughly 10% of them present only once. The data were taken from a study of T cells after yellow fever vaccination. General study findings and limits: Reappearance after the booster was observed for most primary-vaccination clones (roughly 96% CD4, about 90% CD8).

Germline assignment: CDR1 LGHNA and CDR2 YSLEER. V shed 3 bases, J shed 4 bases, and the junction held 15 bases outside the gene matches. The CDR3 is 18 residues long. Sequences were derived from PBMCs, sampled on the day of the first yellow fever vaccination. The V and J genes are TRBV4-3 and TRBJ2-1, with 7 bases matching TRBD2. The receptor was derived from a young man who received the YFV17D yellow fever vaccine. CDR3 loop: CASSHLLGQAGTYNEQFF. CDR3 in DNA: TGCGCCAGCAGCCACCTCCTGGGGCAAGCGGGGACTTACAATGAGCAGTTCTTC.